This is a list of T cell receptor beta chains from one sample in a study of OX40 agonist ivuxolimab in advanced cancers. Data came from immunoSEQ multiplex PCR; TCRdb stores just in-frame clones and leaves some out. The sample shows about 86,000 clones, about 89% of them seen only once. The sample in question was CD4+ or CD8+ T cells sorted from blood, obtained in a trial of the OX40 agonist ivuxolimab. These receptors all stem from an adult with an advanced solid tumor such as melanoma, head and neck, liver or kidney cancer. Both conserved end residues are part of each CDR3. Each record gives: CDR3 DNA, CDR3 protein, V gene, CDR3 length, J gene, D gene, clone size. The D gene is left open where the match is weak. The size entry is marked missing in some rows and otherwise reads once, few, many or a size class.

TGTGCCTGGAGTATGGTCTTTAATGAAAAACTGTTTTTT,CAWSMVFNEKLFF,TRBV30,13,TRBJ1-4,-,-
TGTGCCATCAGTGAGAGATACGAGCAGTACTTC,CAISERYEQYF,TRBV10-3,11,TRBJ2-7,-,-
TGCGCCAGCAGCTTGGAGGGGATAAATCAGCCCCAGCATTTT,CASSLEGINQPQHF,TRBV5-1,14,TRBJ1-5,-,-
TGCGCCAGCAGTGAATCTAGCGGCTCCTACAATGAGCAGTTCTTC,CASSESSGSYNEQFF,TRBV10-1,15,TRBJ2-1,TRBD2,-
TGTGCCAGCAGGAGTAGCGGGAGGCCTGGCGGCATTGAGCAGTTCTTC,CASRSSGRPGGIEQFF,TRBV2,16,TRBJ2-1,TRBD2,-
TGTGCCAGCAGCCGCCGGGACAGGGCCTACGAGCAGTACTTC,CASSRRDRAYEQYF,TRBV7-9,14,TRBJ2-7,TRBD1,-
TGTGCCAGCAGTTTTGGGCTAGCGGGAACCGGGGAGCTGTTTTTT,CASSFGLAGTGELFF,TRBV27,15,TRBJ2-2,TRBD2,-
TGCGCCAGCAGCCAAGACAGGGGTAACATTCAGTACTTC,CASSQDRGNIQYF,TRBV4-1,13,TRBJ2-4,-,-
TGTGCCAGCAGCCAAAACGGTCACCGGACAGGGGAAACTGAAGCTTTCTTT,CASSQNGHRTGETEAFF,TRBV4-2,17,TRBJ1-1,TRBD1,once
TGTGCCAGCAGCTTACTACGGACTAGTATTTACGAGCAGTACTTC,CASSLLRTSIYEQYF,TRBV7-9,15,TRBJ2-7,TRBD2,-
TGTGCCAGCAGTTTATATCCATTGTCGGGTGCCTATGGCTACACCTTC,CASSLYPLSGAYGYTF,TRBV27,16,TRBJ1-2,-,-
TGTGCCAGCAAGCGGGAGGTAGACTACAATGAGCAGTTCTTC,CASKREVDYNEQFF,TRBV5-4,14,TRBJ2-1,TRBD2,-
TGTGCCAGCAGCCAAGGAGGGGCGAACACTGAAGCTTTCTTT,CASSQGGANTEAFF,TRBV14,14,TRBJ1-1,-,-
TGTGCCAGCAGCGCGGGGACTAGCGTTAGCTCCTACAATGAGCAGTTCTTC,CASSAGTSVSSYNEQFF,TRBV11-3,17,TRBJ2-1,TRBD2,-
TGTGCCAGCAGCTTGGGTAACCAAGAGACCCAGTACTTC,CASSLGNQETQYF,TRBV5-4,13,TRBJ2-5,-,-
TGTGCCAGCAGCTTAAGACAGAGTGGACTAGCGGGACTCTACAATGAGCAGTTCTTC,CASSLRQSGLAGLYNEQFF,TRBV7-3,19,TRBJ2-1,TRBD2,-
TGTGCCAGCAGTTACGACGGGAATGGCTACACCTTC,CASSYDGNGYTF,TRBV6-5,12,TRBJ1-2,-,once
TGCGCCAGCAGCCTGAGGGCGGGAGGGCCCGGGCGCATTTACAATGAGCAGTTCTTC,CASSLRAGGPGRIYNEQFF,TRBV4-1,19,TRBJ2-1,TRBD2,-
TGTGCCAGCAGCTTGGGAACTAGCGGGAGGGGGGATACGCAGTATTTT,CASSLGTSGRGDTQYF,TRBV5-6,16,TRBJ2-3,TRBD2,-
TGTGCCAGCAGCGTAGGAGGGGAGACCACTGAAGCTTTCTTT,CASSVGGETTEAFF,TRBV9,14,TRBJ1-1,-,-